This TCR beta chain appears in the sequencing data of a study of OX40 agonist ivuxolimab in advanced cancers. Across the study: All patients had ivuxolimab intravenously every 2 weeks at 0.01 to 10 mg/kg.

The germline CDR1 and CDR2 sequences are MDHEN and SYDVKM. The CDR3 is 12 residues long. V was cut by 5 bases and J by 5 bases, with 9 bases left in between. Sequenced by immunoSEQ multiplex PCR; TCRdb stores in-frame clones only, minus some. The table lists over 65,000 clones, roughly 80% of them singletons. The chain couples TRBV28 to TRBJ1-2, with D tentatively TRBD1 (5 bases). The TCR originated in an adult with an advanced solid tumor such as melanoma, head and neck, liver or kidney cancer. Sample: CD4+ or CD8+ T cells sorted from blood, taken in a trial of the OX40 agonist ivuxolimab. The CDR3 spells CASSMTDYGYTF. The CDR3 nucleotides read TGTGCCAGCAGTATGACAGATTATGGCTACACCTTC.